The 30 T cell receptor beta chains given below trace back to one sample, sequenced in a study of blood T cells in healthy people across ages. Together with a sample-barcoded 5' primer, a J-beta primer mix was included in a second PCR lasting about 6 to 11 cycles. In TCRdb, the 5' RACE reads were re-called with MiXCR into one record per CDR3 protein. This sample carries about 1,400,000 distinct CDR3 sequences, around 42% of them seen once, and the ten largest clones take 7% to 9.5%. The sequenced sample consisted of blood. Receptors were obtained from a woman between 18 and 30 years old in good health.

This clonotype was counted a few times. CDR3 sequence: CASSLVTDEQYF. CDR3 sequence (DNA): TGCGCCAGCAGCTTGGTTACAGACGAGCAGTACTTC. The chain recombines TRBV5-1 with TRBJ2-7; D is ambiguous. V lost 0 bases and J lost 5, with 6 bases in between. The CDR3 sequence is 12 residues long. In germline, CDR1 is SGHRS, CDR2 YFSETQ.

This clonotype was counted many times. The rearrangement joins TRBV28 to TRBJ1-4; no clear D gene. Germline V gene sequence: CDR1 MDHEN, CDR2 SYDVKM. The length of the CDR3 is 12 residues. Trimming stripped 1 base from V and 11 bases from J, with 8 bases between. CDR3 region: CASSLLYEKLFF. The CDR3 coding sequence is TGTGCCAGCAGTTTATTGTACGAGAAACTGTTTTTT.

The chain employs TRBV3-1 and TRBJ2-5; D may be TRBD1 (6 bases). From germline, CDR1 is LGHDT and CDR2 YNNKEL (reference sequence). The CDR3 contains 13 residues. Trimming removed 7 bases at V and 4 bases at J, with 13 bases between. The DNA for the CDR3 is TGTGCCAGCAACCAGGGGTCGGGAGAGACCCAGTACTTC. Translated: CASNQGSGETQYF.

The chain carries TRBV20-1 and TRBJ2-2, with 7 bases identical to TRBD1. The J segment lost 3 bases and the V segment lost 5 bases, leaving 6 bases of the junction unmatched. Looked up from germline, CDR1 is DFQATT and CDR2 is SNEGSKA (reference sequence). CDR3 length: 14 amino acids. Here the CDR3 DNA reads TGCAGTGCTCCCGGACAGGTGTACACCGGGGAGCTGTTTTTT. Its translation is CSAPGQVYTGELFF.

A few counts support this clonotype. The chain links TRBV12-3 or TRBV12-4 to TRBJ2-1; D unresolved. V lost 6 bases and J lost 11, with 11 bases in between. The CDR3 is 11 amino acids. This CDR3 reads CASSSAGQQFF. CDR3 nucleotide sequence: TGTGCCAGCAGCTCCGCCGGGCAGCAGTTCTTC.

This rearrangement joins TRBV5-6 to TRBJ1-5; the match to TRBD1 covers 7 bases. The ends lost 3 bases at V and 4 bases at J; junction bases unmatched: 7. The CDR3 covers 15 residues. Germline loops: CDR1 SGHDT, CDR2 YYEEEE. CDR3 region: CASSSRDSLNQPQHF. DNA of the CDR3: TGTGCCAGCAGCTCAAGGGACAGTTTGAATCAGCCCCAGCATTTT.

With regard to this clonotype: At one end, the junction sequence differs from germline, possibly due to a read error. The rearrangement joins TRBV24-1 to TRBJ2-3; weak D call: TRBD1 (6 bases). The CDR3 extends over 16 amino acids. Per germline, CDR1 KGHDR and CDR2 SFDVKD. DNA of the CDR3: TGTGCCACCAGTGAGGTTGGGCAGGGGAGCCCAGATGCGCAGTATTTT. Protein sequence: CATSEVGQGSPDAQYF.

V usage is TRBV20-1 and J usage is TRBJ2-7; weak D call: TRBD2 (5 bases). V was clipped by 6 bases and J by 0 bases, with 18 bases between them. Germline V lookup: CDR1 DFQATT, CDR2 SNEGSKA (reference sequence). The CDR3 is 15 amino acids. CDR3 DNA: TGCAGTGCCATTCCAGGAGGCCTGAGCTCCTACGAGCAGTACTTC. Amino acids: CSAIPGGLSSYEQYF.

V gene TRBV7-9 combines with J gene TRBJ2-5, with 14 nucleotides matching TRBD2. The germline V gene encodes CDR1 SEHNR and CDR2 FQNEAQ (reference sequence). The CDR3 is 18 amino acids. J gave up 11 bases and V 4 bases, and 18 bases lay outside the gene matches. For the CDR3, the DNA is TGTGCCAGCAGCTCGCCCGGGACTAGCGGGGGATCCTACAATGAGCAGTACTTC. This gives the protein CASSSPGTSGGSYNEQYF.

This clonotype was observed a few times. This sequence joins TRBV6-1 and TRBJ2-1; TRBD1 matches 10 bases. Germline V gene sequence: CDR1 MNHNS, CDR2 SASEGT. V shed 7 bases, J shed 7 bases, and the junction held 7 bases outside the gene matches. This CDR3 comprises 14 residues. This CDR3 is CASTGTGARNEQFF. CDR3 bases: TGTGCCAGCACAGGGACAGGGGCTAGGAATGAGCAGTTCTTC.

V and J are TRBV6-1 and TRBJ1-5; D gene ambiguous. Germline lookup yields CDR1 MNHNS and CDR2 SASEGT. There are 13 residues in the CDR3. Trimming stripped 7 bases from V and 4 bases from J, with 11 bases between. CDR3 nucleotides: TGTGCCAGCACCCCCTGGGATAATCAGCCCCAGCATTTT. Protein sequence: CASTPWDNQPQHF.

The chain carries TRBV7-2 and TRBJ2-5; D possibly matches TRBD1 or TRBD2 (5 bases each). Germline-derived CDR1 and CDR2 are SGHTA and FQGNSA. This CDR3 region has 16 residues. Trimming left V 0 bases short and J 5 bases short, with 16 bases between. CDR3 coding DNA: TGTGCCAGCAGCTTAGCCTTGGGACCACCGGGGGAGACCCAGTACTTC. This sequence encodes CASSLALGPPGETQYF.

Comments on this clonotype: At one boundary the junction diverges from the germline segment, which might be a read error. The chain recombines TRBV9 with TRBJ2-7, with 8 bases that match TRBD2. CDR3 length: 14 residues. The V gene's germline CDR1 is SGDLS and CDR2 YYNGEE. The CDR3 protein is CASSGLSGSYGQYF. For the CDR3, the DNA is TGCGCCAGCAGCGGGCTAAGCGGGAGTTACGGGCAGTACTTC.

This clonotype showed up just a few times. The chain has TRBV12-3 or TRBV12-4 and TRBJ2-7; the D gene could be TRBD1 or TRBD2 (5 bases each). The J call may be wrong; the DNA end is better matched by TRBJ2-5. The CDR3 is made up of 15 amino acids. As DNA, the CDR3 is TGTGCCAGCAGTTTGAACTTCGGGGACCGGGAGACCCAGTACTTC. Translation gives CASSLNFGDRETQYF.

V usage is TRBV5-1 and J usage is TRBJ2-1, with D uncertain. The CDR3 sequence is 13 residues long. The germline V gene has CDR1 SGHRS and CDR2 YFSETQ. The V and J ends lost 3 bases and 9 bases respectively, with 13 bases between them. CDR3 protein: CASSSSSSREQFF. In DNA form, the CDR3 reads TGCGCCAGCAGCTCATCATCGAGTCGTGAGCAGTTCTTC.

This clonotype was counted a few times. The chain employs TRBV28 and TRBJ1-2; 9 bases agree with TRBD1. The CDR3 runs to 13 residues. The V gene end was trimmed by 6 bases and the J gene end by 8 bases; junction bases not matched to a gene: 7. CDR1 is MDHEN and CDR2 is SYDVKM in the germline V gene. CDR3 residues: CASRLQGAEGYTF. The CDR3 nucleotides read TGTGCCAGCAGGCTACAGGGGGCAGAGGGCTACACCTTC.

The rearrangement links TRBV7-2 to TRBJ2-3; the match to TRBD2 covers 10 bases. The ends lost 1 base at V and 14 bases at J; junction bases unmatched: 9. Per the germline V gene, CDR1 is SGHTA and CDR2 is FQGNSA. There are 14 residues in the CDR3. CDR3 DNA: TGTGCCAGCAGCTTAGAGGAGACTAGCGGGCCGAGGTATTTT. Residues: CASSLEETSGPRYF. Using reference TRBV7-2 and TRBJ2-3 for the parts outside the CDR3, the full variable domain is GAGVSQSPSNKVTEKGKDVELRCDPISGHTALYWYRQSLGQGLEFLIYFQGNSAPDKSGLPSDRFSAERTGGSVSTLTIQRTQQEDSAVYLCASSLEETSGPRYFGPGTRLTVL.

J is TRBJ2-7 and V is TRBV5-1, with a weak D call TRBD2 (5 bases). The CDR3 totals 15 residues. The germline V gene has CDR1 SGHRS and CDR2 YFSETQ. V lost 1 base and J lost 7, with 18 bases in between. In DNA form, the CDR3 reads TGCGCCAGCAGCTTGTCGGGGAGCAACGACAATGAGCAGTACTTC. It codes for CASSLSGSNDNEQYF.

This clonotype has a handful of counts. The V call is TRBV27, the J call TRBJ2-1; D could derive from TRBD1 or TRBD2 (5 bases each). The V and J ends lost 7 bases and 2 bases respectively, with 18 bases between them. Germline CDR1 MNHEY, CDR2 SMNVEV (reference sequence). This CDR3 is built from 16 residues. CDR3 residues: CASTRIWGSPYNEQFF. Written as DNA, the CDR3 is TGTGCCAGCACTAGGATTTGGGGGTCTCCCTACAATGAGCAGTTCTTC.

The chain has TRBV7-8 and TRBJ2-5; TRBD1 aligns across 8 bases. J gave up 5 bases and V 2 bases, and 16 bases lay outside the gene matches. Germline CDR1 SGHVS, CDR2 FQNEAQ. The CDR3 is 18 amino acids. CDR3 protein: CASSLRRTGWPFWETQYF. The CDR3 DNA is TGTGCCAGCAGCTTACGTCGGACAGGGTGGCCCTTTTGGGAGACCCAGTACTTC.

The genes are TRBV12-3 or TRBV12-4 and TRBJ2-7; weak D call: TRBD1 (5 bases). V was cut by 3 bases and J by 0 bases, with 12 bases left in between. The CDR3 consists of 15 residues. CDR3 residues: CASSLFGAVSYEQYF. In DNA, the CDR3 is TGTGCCAGCAGTTTGTTTGGGGCCGTCTCCTACGAGCAGTACTTC.

This clonotype showed up just a few times. The chain couples TRBV9 to TRBJ2-2, with 7 nucleotides matching TRBD1. Looked up from germline, CDR1 is SGDLS and CDR2 is YYNGEE. CDR3 length equals 16 residues. Trimming took 0 bases from V and 1 from J; bases not matched to a gene: 3. CDR3 DNA: TGTGCCAGCAGCGTAGCAGCAGGGGGGAACACCGGGGAGCTGTTTTTT. It encodes CASSVAAGGNTGELFF.

The chain combines TRBV27 with TRBJ2-1; 10 bases agree with TRBD2. This CDR3 region has 13 residues. Looked up from germline, CDR1 is MNHEY and CDR2 is SMNVEV (reference sequence). V shed 11 bases and J 6 bases; nucleotides not matched to a gene: 7. CDR3 DNA: TGTGCCTCCATGGTAGCGGGGGGCAATGAGCAGTTCTTC. Encoded protein: CASMVAGGNEQFF.

This clonotype was counted between two and nine times. For the CDR3, the DNA is TGTGCCAGCTCACCAAGCAGGGCCACAGATACGCAGTATTTT. Protein sequence: CASSPSRATDTQYF. The chain is built from TRBV18 and TRBJ2-3; possibly TRBD1 for D (5 bases). The CDR3 contains 14 residues. Trimming pared 2 bases from V and 2 bases from J, leaving 8 bases between. Germline values: CDR1 KGHSH, CDR2 LQKENI.

The chain combines TRBV12-3 or TRBV12-4 with TRBJ2-3; TRBD1 is a possible D gene (6 bases). There are 15 residues in the CDR3. The V and J ends lost 7 bases and 1 base respectively, with 15 bases between them. In DNA form, the CDR3 reads TGTGCCAGCAAGTTTTGGGGGCCGCGCACAGATACGCAGTATTTT. Translated, it gives CASKFWGPRTDTQYF.

This chain's CDR3 is CSVQAPNTEAFF. The DNA of the CDR3 is TGCAGCGTCCAGGCGCCGAACACTGAAGCTTTCTTT. The chain uses TRBV29-1 and TRBJ1-1, with D uncertain. Germline CDR1 reads SQVTM; CDR2 reads ANQGSEA. The CDR3 contains 12 residues. Trimming cost V 6 bases and J 1 base, with 9 bases left between them.

Of note for this clonotype: Its ends do not fully match the called genes, so a read error is possible. The chain carries TRBV12-3 or TRBV12-4 and TRBJ2-2; 7 nucleotides line up with TRBD2. This CDR3 is 15 amino acids long. The CDR3 protein is CASIRQRDNTGELFF. CDR3 DNA: TGTGCTAGCATCCGGCAGCGGGATAACACCGGGGAGCTGTTTTTT.

This clonotype was seen more than once but under ten times. The DNA of the CDR3 is TGTGCCATCAGTGAACCGGACTTTAACTATGGCTACACCTTC. Translated, it gives CAISEPDFNYGYTF. The chain combines TRBV10-3 with TRBJ1-2; D not resolved. The CDR3 consists of 14 residues. Germline CDR1 and CDR2: ENHRY and SYGVKD. Between the trimmed V and J ends, which lost 3 bases and 1 base, there was a span of 9 bases.

CDR3 DNA sequence: TGTGCCAGCAGTTACGCGGGAGGGCCCTCGCTTAATGAGCAGTTCTTC. Its protein is CASSYAGGPSLNEQFF. V gene TRBV6-5 combines with J gene TRBJ2-1, with 9 bases fitting TRBD2. Per the germline V gene, CDR1 is MNHEY and CDR2 is SVGAGI. This CDR3 contains 16 residues. J gave up 7 bases and V 2 bases, and 9 bases lay outside the gene matches.

V is TRBV6-6 and J is TRBJ2-5; 7 nucleotides align to TRBD2. TRBJ2-1 explains the end of the DNA better; the J call may be wrong. The CDR3 spans 15 residues. The germline CDR1 and CDR2 sequences are MNHNY and SVGAGI (reference sequence). CDR3 protein: CASIEGGAVQETQFF. The CDR3 DNA sequence: TGTGCCAGCATCGAGGGAGGGGCAGTTCAAGAGACCCAGTTCTTC.